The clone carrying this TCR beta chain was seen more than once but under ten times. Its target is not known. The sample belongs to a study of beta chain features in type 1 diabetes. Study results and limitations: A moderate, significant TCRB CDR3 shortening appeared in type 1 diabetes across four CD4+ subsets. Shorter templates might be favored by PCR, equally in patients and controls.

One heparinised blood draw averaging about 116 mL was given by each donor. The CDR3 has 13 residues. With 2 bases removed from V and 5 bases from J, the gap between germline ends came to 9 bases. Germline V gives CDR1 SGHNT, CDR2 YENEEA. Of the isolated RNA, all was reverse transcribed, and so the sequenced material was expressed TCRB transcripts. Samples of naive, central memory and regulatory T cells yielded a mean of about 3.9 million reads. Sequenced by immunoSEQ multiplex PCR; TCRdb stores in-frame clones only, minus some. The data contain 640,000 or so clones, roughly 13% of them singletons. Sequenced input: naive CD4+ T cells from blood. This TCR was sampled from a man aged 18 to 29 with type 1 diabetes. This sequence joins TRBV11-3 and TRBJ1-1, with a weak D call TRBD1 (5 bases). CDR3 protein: CASSLLGETEAFF. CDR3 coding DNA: TGTGCCAGCAGCTTATTGGGGGAGACTGAAGCTTTCTTT.